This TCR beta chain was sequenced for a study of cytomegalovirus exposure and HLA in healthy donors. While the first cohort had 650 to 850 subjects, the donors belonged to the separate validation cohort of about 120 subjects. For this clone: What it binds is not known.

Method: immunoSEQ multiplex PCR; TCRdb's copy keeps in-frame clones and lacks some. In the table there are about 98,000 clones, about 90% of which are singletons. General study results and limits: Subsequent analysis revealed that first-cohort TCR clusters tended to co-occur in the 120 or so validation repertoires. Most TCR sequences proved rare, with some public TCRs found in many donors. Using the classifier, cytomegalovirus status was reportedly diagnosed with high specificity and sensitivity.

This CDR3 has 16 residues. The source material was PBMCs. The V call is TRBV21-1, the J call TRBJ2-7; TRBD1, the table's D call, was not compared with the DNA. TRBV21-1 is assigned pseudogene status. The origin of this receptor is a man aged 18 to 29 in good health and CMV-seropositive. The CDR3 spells CASSKAPGQAPTEQYF. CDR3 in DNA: TGTGCCAGCAGCAAAGCCCCGGGACAGGCTCCAACCGAGCAGTACTTC.